The clone carrying this TCR beta chain was seen more than once but under ten times. This sample is drawn from a study of T cells after yellow fever vaccination. Deletions cut 5 bases from V and 0 bases from J, with 11 bases between. Germline V CDR1 and CDR2: SGHVS, FNYEAQ. The CDR3 runs 14 residues. TCRdb called the 5' RACE reads again in MiXCR, with one record for every CDR3 protein. The repertoire holds fewer than 450,000 distinct CDR3 sequences, with 7% to 10% as singletons. This TCR came from a man between 18 and 29 years old who received the YFV17D yellow fever vaccine. This sequence joins TRBV7-6 and TRBJ2-7; TRBD1 is a possible D gene (6 bases). The sample in question was PBMCs, obtained roughly 47 days after the first yellow fever vaccination. CDR3 loop: CASSAMDSSYEQYF. CDR3 DNA: TGTGCCAGCAGCGCGATGGACAGCTCCTACGAGCAGTACTTC.